The text below deals with one T cell receptor beta chain. The repertoire was sequenced with immunoSEQ multiplex PCR; TCRdb's copy has only in-frame clones and lacks some. Among roughly 48,000 clones listed, approximately 79% were seen once. This CDR3 is built from 13 residues. The V end was cut by 10 bases, the J end by 4 bases, with 15 bases between. This record belongs to a study of OX40 agonist ivuxolimab in advanced cancers. In the study overall: The eligibility criteria allowed prior anti-PD-1, anti-PD-L1 or anti-CTLA-4 therapy, and approximately 38% had some.

The receptor was derived from an adult with an advanced solid tumor such as melanoma, head and neck, liver or kidney cancer. The sample in question was CD4+ or CD8+ T cells sorted from blood, obtained in a trial of the OX40 agonist ivuxolimab. The rearrangement uses TRBV5-7 and TRBJ2-1, with D tentatively TRBD1 or TRBD2 (5 bases each). TRBV5-7 is recorded as an ORF, its role being uncertain. In DNA form, the CDR3 reads TGTGCCCCCACTGGGACGGGGTACAATGAGCAGTTCTTC. Protein product: CAPTGTGYNEQFF.